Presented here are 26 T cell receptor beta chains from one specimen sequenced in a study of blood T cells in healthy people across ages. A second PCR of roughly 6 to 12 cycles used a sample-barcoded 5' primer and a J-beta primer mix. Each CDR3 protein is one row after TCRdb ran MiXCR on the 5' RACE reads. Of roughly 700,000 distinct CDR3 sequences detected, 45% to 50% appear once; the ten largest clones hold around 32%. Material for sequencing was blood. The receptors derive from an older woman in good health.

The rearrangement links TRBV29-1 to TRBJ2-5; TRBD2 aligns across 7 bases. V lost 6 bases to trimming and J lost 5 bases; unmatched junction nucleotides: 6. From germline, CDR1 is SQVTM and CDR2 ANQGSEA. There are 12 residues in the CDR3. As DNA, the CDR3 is TGCAGCGTAGCGACGGGAGGTGAGACCCAGTACTTC. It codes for CSVATGGETQYF. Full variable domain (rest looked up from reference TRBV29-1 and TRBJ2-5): SAVISQKPSRDICQRGTSLTIQCQVDSQVTMMFWYRQQPGQSLTLIATANQGSEATYESGFVIDKFPISRPNLTFSTLTVSNMSPEDSSIYLCSVATGGETQYFGPGTRLLVL.

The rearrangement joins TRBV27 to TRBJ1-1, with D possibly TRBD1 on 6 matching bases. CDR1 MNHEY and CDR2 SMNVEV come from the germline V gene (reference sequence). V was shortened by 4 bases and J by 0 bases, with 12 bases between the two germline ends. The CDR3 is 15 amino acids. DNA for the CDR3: TGTGCCAGCAGTTCGGTTACAGGGCTGAACACTGAAGCTTTCTTT. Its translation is CASSSVTGLNTEAFF.

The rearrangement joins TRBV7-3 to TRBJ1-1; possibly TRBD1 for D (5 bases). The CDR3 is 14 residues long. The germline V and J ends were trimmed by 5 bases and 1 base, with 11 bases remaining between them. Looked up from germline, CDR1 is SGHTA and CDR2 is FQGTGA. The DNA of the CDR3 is TGTGCCAGCAGCCCAGGACACCAGAACACTGAAGCTTTCTTT. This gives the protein CASSPGHQNTEAFF.

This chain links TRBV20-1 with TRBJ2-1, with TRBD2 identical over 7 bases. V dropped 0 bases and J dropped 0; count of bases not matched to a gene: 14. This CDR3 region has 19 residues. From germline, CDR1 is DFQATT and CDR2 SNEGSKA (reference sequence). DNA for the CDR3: TGCAGTGCTAGAGATCTTAGGGCGGGAGCGAAAAGCTCCTACAATGAGCAGTTCTTC. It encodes CSARDLRAGAKSSYNEQFF.

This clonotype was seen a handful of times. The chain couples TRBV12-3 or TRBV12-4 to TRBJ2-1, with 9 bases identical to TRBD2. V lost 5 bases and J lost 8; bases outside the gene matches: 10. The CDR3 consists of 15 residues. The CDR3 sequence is CASSQGASGAHEQFF. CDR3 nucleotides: TGTGCCAGCAGTCAAGGGGCTAGCGGGGCCCATGAGCAGTTCTTC.

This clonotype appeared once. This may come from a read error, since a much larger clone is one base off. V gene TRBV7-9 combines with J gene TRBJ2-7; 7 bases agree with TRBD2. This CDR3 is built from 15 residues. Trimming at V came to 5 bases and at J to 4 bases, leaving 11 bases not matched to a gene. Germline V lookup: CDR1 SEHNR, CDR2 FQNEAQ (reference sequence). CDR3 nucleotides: TGTGCCAGCAGCGAGTCACCAGCGGGAAGATACGAGCAGTACTTC. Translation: CASSESPAGRYEQYF.

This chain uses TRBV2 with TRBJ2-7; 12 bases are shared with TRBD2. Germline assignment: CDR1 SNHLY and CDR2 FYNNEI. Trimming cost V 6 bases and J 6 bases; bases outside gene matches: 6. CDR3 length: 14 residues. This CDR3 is CASSFGTSGLEQYF. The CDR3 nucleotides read TGTGCCAGCAGCTTCGGGACTAGCGGGCTCGAGCAGTACTTC.

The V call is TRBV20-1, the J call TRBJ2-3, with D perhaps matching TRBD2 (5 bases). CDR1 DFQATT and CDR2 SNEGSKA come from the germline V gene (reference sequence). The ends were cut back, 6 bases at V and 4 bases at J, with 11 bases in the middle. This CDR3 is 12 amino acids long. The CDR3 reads CSASTGSDTQYF. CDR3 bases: TGCAGTGCGTCCACGGGGTCAGATACGCAGTATTTT.

CDR3 residues: CSVGGNHAQNTEAFF. The CDR3 nucleotides are TGCAGCGTTGGGGGTAATCACGCACAGAACACTGAAGCTTTCTTT. The chain links TRBV29-1 to TRBJ1-1; D uncertain. This CDR3 spans 15 amino acids. V dropped 4 bases and J dropped 1 base, with 16 bases sitting between them. Germline V lookup: CDR1 SQVTM, CDR2 ANQGSEA.

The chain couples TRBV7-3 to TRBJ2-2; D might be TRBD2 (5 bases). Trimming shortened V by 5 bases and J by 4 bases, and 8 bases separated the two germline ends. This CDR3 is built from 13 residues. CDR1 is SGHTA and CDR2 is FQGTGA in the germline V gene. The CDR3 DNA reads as TGTGCCAGCAGCAAAACTAGCACCGGGGAGCTGTTTTTT. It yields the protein CASSKTSTGELFF. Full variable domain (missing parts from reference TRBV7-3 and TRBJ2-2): GAGVSQTPSNKVTEKGKYVELRCDPISGHTALYWYRQSLGQGPEFLIYFQGTGAADDSGLPNDRFFAVRPEGSVSTLKIQRTERGDSAVYLCASSKTSTGELFFGEGSRLTVL.

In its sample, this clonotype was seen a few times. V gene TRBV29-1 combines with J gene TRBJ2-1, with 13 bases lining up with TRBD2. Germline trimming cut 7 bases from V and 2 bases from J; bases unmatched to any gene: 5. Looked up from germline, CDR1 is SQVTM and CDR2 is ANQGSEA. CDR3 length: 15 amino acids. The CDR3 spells CSARTSGRPYNEQFF. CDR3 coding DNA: TGCAGCGCCCGGACTAGCGGGAGACCCTACAATGAGCAGTTCTTC.

The CDR3 bases are TGCAGTGCAAAACTTTATAGCGGGAGGGAGACCTACGAGCAGTACTTC. Residues: CSAKLYSGRETYEQYF. This chain uses TRBV20-1 with TRBJ2-7; 11 bases align to TRBD2. The germline CDR1 and CDR2 sequences are DFQATT and SNEGSKA (reference sequence). There are 16 residues in the CDR3. The junction had 12 bases not matched to a gene; V was cut back by 6 bases and J by 2 bases.

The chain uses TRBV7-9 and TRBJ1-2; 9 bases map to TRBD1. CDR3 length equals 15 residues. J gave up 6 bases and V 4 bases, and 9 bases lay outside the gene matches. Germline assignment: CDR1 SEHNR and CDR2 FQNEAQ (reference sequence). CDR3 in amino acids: CASSSRTGEGNGYTF. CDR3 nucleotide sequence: TGTGCCAGCAGCTCCCGGACAGGGGAAGGGAATGGCTACACCTTC.

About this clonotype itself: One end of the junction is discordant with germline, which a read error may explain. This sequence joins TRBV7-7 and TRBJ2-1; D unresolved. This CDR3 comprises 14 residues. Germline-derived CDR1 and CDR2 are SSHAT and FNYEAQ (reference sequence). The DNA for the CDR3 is TGTGCTAGCAGCGAGATGGGGAATTACAATGAGCAGTTCTTC. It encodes CASSEMGNYNEQFF.

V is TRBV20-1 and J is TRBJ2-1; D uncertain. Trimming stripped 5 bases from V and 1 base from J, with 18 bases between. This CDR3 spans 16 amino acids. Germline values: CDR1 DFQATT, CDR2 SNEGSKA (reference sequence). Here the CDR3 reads CSARKNSPPSYNEQFF. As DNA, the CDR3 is TGCAGTGCTCGCAAAAATTCCCCGCCTTCCTACAATGAGCAGTTCTTC.

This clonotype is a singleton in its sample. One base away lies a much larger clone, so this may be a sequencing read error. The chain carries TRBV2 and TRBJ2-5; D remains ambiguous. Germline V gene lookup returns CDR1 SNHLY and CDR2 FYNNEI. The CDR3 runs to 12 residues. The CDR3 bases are TGTGCCGGCAGTGAAGCCCCGGAGACCCAGTACTTC. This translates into CAGSEAPETQYF.

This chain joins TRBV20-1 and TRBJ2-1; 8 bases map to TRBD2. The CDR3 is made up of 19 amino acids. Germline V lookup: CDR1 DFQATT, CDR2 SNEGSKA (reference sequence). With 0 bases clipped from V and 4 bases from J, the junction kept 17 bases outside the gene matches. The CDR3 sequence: CSARDSGLAFAIEYNEQFF. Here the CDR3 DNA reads TGCAGTGCTAGAGATAGTGGACTAGCCTTCGCAATTGAGTACAATGAGCAGTTCTTC.

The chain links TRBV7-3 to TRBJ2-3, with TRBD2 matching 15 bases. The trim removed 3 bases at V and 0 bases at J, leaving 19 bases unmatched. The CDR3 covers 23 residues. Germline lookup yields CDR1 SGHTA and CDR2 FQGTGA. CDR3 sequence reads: CASSFEPGLAGGFASTSTDTQYF. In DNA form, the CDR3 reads TGTGCCAGCAGCTTTGAACCGGGACTAGCGGGAGGTTTCGCCTCCACTAGCACAGATACGCAGTATTTT.

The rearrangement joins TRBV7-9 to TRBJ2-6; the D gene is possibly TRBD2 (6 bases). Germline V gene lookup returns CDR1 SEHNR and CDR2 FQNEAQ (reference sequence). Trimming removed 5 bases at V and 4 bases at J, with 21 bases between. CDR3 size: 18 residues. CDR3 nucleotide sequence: TGTGCCAGCAGCGATCAATCAGGGACTGGGCGGGGGGCCAACGTCCTGACTTTC. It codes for CASSDQSGTGRGANVLTF.

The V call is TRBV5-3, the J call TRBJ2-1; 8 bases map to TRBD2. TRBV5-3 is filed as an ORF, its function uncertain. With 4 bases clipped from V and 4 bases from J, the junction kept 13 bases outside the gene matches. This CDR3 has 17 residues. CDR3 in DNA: TGTGCCAGAAGCCTGGACATACTAGCGGAAGATTACAATGAGCAGTTCTTC. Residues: CARSLDILAEDYNEQFF.

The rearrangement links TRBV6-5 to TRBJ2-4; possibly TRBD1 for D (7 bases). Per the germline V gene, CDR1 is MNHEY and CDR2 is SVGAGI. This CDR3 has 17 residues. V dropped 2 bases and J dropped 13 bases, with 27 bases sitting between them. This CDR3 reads CASSYAFTGDFFGEQYF. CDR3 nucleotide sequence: TGTGCCAGCAGTTACGCTTTTACAGGGGACTTCTTTGGAGAGCAGTACTTC.

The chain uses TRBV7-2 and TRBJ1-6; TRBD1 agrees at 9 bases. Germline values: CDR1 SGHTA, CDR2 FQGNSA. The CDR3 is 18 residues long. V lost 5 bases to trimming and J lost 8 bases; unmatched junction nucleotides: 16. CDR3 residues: CASSPLAHTGGAYSPLHF. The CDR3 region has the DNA TGTGCCAGCAGCCCCCTTGCCCACACAGGGGGCGCCTATTCACCCCTCCACTTT.

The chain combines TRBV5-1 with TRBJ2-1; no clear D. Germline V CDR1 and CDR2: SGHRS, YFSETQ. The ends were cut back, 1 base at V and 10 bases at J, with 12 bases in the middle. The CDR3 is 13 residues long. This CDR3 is CASSLRFPLEQFF. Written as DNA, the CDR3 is TGCGCCAGCAGCTTGAGGTTCCCCCTGGAGCAGTTCTTC.

CDR3 sequence: CASSSLGGNYGYTF. The CDR3 coding sequence is TGTGCCAGCAGTTCCTTAGGGGGGAACTATGGCTACACCTTC. The chain has TRBV7-9 and TRBJ1-2, with a weak D call TRBD1 (6 bases). CDR1 SEHNR and CDR2 FQNEAQ come from the germline V gene (reference sequence). Trimming removed 6 bases at V and 2 bases at J, with 13 bases between. The CDR3 consists of 14 residues.

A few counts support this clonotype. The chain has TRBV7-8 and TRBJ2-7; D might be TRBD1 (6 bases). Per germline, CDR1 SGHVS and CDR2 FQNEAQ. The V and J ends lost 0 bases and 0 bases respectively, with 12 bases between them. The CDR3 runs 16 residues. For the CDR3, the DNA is TGTGCCAGCAGCTTAGCGATGCGACAGGTCTCCTACGAGCAGTACTTC. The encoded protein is CASSLAMRQVSYEQYF.

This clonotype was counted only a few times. CDR3 in amino acids: CASSRETEDTQYF. Written as DNA, the CDR3 is TGTGCCAGCAGCCGGGAAACTGAAGATACGCAGTATTTT. This chain links TRBV7-2 with TRBJ2-3; a weak D match, TRBD2 (5 bases). V dropped 5 bases and J dropped 5 bases, with 11 bases sitting between them. The germline V gene has CDR1 SGHTA and CDR2 FQGNSA. CDR3 length: 13 residues.